The 4 T cell receptor beta chains in this list originate from one sample, sequenced in a study of OX40 agonist ivuxolimab in advanced cancers. Sequencing was performed with immunoSEQ multiplex PCR; in TCRdb, only in-frame clones are kept and a portion is missing. The sample holds about 69,000 clones; 84% are singletons and the top ten take approximately 7.9%. The specimen comprised CD4+ or CD8+ T cells sorted from blood, sampled in a trial of the OX40 agonist ivuxolimab. Receptors originate from an adult with an advanced solid tumor such as melanoma, head and neck, liver or kidney cancer.

To note about this clone: The junction shows a germline mismatch at one end, possibly a read error. The CDR3 sequence is CASSPTSGSYNEQFF. The CDR3 region has the DNA TGTGCTAGCAGCCCCACTAGCGGGAGCTACAATGAGCAGTTCTTC. The chain joins TRBV7-7 to TRBJ2-1, with 11 bases aligning to TRBD2. The CDR3 covers 15 residues. Germline CDR1 is SSHAT and CDR2 is FNYEAQ (reference sequence).

The CDR3 region is CASSREMNTEAFF. CDR3 bases: TGTGCCAGCAGCCGGGAGATGAACACTGAAGCTTTCTTT. This chain links TRBV6-4 with TRBJ1-1; no firm D call. CDR3 size: 13 residues. Germline V gives CDR1 MRHNA, CDR2 SNTAGT. V lost 6 bases and J lost 0, with 8 bases in between.

This chain joins TRBV7-2 and TRBJ1-1; D is uncertain. The CDR3 has 13 residues. Germline CDR1 reads SGHTA; CDR2 reads FQGNSA. Deletions cut 1 base from V and 1 base from J, with 4 bases between. CDR3 amino acids: CASSLVQNTEAFF. CDR3 coding DNA: TGTGCCAGCAGCTTAGTACAGAACACTGAAGCTTTCTTT. The full variable domain, its missing parts supplied by reference TRBV7-2 and TRBJ1-1, is GAGVSQSPSNKVTEKGKDVELRCDPISGHTALYWYRQSLGQGLEFLIYFQGNSAPDKSGLPSDRFSAERTGGSVSTLTIQRTQQEDSAVYLCASSLVQNTEAFFGQGTRLTVV.

The V and J genes are TRBV5-1 and TRBJ2-5; 10 nucleotides line up with TRBD1. The CDR3 totals 17 residues. Per germline, CDR1 SGHRS and CDR2 YFSETQ. The junction had 13 bases not matched to a gene; V was cut back by 4 bases and J by 4 bases. The CDR3 sequence is CASSPTPGQGIGETQYF. DNA of the CDR3: TGCGCCAGCAGCCCCACCCCGGGACAGGGGATCGGAGAGACCCAGTACTTC.